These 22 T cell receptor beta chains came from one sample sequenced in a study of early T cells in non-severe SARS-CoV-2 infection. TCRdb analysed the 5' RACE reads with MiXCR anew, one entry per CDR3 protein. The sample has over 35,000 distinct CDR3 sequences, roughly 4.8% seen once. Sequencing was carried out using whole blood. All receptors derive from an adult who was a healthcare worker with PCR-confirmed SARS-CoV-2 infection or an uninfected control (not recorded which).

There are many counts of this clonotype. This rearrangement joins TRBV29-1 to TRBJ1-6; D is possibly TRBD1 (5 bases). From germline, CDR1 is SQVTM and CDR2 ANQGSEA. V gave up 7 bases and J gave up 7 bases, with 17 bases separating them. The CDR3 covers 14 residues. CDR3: CSAQEGPKNSPLHF. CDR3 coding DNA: TGCAGCGCCCAAGAGGGACCCAAAAATTCACCCCTCCACTTT. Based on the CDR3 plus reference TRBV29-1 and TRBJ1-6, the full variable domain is SAVISQKPSRDICQRGTSLTIQCQVDSQVTMMFWYRQQPGQSLTLIATANQGSEATYESGFVIDKFPISRPNLTFSTLTVSNMSPEDSSIYLCSAQEGPKNSPLHFGNGTRLTVT.

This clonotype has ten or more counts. CDR3 in DNA: TGTGCCAGCAGCCAAGCCCTCACAGATACGCAGTATTTT. Protein sequence: CASSQALTDTQYF. The chain joins TRBV4-2 to TRBJ2-3, with D hard to call. Germline lookup yields CDR1 LGHNA and CDR2 YNFKEQ. The ends were cut back, 1 base at V and 2 bases at J, with 4 bases in the middle. The CDR3 is 13 residues long.

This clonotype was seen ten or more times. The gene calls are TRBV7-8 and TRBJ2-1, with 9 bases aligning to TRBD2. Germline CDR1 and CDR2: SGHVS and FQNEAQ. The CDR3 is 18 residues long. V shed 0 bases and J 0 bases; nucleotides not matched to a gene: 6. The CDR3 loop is CASSLAGLADYSYNEQFF. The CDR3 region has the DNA TGTGCCAGCAGCTTAGCGGGACTAGCTGACTACTCCTACAATGAGCAGTTCTTC.

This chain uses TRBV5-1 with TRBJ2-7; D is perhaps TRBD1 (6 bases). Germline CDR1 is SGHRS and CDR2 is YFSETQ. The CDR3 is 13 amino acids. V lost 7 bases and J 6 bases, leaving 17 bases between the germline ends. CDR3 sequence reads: CASFVERGSEQYF. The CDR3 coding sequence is TGCGCCAGCTTTGTGGAGAGGGGGTCCGAGCAGTACTTC. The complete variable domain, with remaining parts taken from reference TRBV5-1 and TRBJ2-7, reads KAGVTQTPRYLIKTRGQQVTLSCSPISGHRSVSWYQQTPGQGLQFLFEYFSETQRNKGNFPGRFSGRQFSNSRSEMNVSTLELGDSALYLCASFVERGSEQYFGPGTRLTVT.

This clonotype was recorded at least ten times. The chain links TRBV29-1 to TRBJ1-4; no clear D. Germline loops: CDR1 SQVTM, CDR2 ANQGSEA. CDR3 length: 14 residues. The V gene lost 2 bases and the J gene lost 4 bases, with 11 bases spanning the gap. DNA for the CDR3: TGCAGCGTTGAAACTCCCGCGGGTAATGAAAAACTGTTTTTT. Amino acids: CSVETPAGNEKLFF.

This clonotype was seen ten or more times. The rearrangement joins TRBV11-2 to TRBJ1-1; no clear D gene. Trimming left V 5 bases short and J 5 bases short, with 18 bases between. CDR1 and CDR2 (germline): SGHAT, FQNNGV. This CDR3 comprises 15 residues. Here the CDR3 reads CASSPRSSVGTEAFF. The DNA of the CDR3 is TGTGCCAGCAGCCCGCGCTCCAGCGTAGGGACTGAAGCTTTCTTT. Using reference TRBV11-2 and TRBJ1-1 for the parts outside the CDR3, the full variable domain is EAGVAQSPRYKIIEKRQSVAFWCNPISGHATLYWYQQILGQGPKLLIQFQNNGVVDDSQLPKDRFSAERLKGVDSTLKIQPAKLEDSAVYLCASSPRSSVGTEAFFGQGTRLTVV.

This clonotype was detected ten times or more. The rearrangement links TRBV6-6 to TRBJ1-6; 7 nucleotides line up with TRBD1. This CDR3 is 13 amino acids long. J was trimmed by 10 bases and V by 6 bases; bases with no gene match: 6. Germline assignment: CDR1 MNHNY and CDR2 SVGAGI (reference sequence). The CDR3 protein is CASSTGEVSPLHF. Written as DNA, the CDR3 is TGTGCCAGCAGCACAGGGGAGGTCTCACCCCTCCACTTT.

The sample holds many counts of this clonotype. As DNA, the CDR3 is TGTGCCAGCAGCTTTGGTTATGGTGAGCAGTTCTTC. This encodes CASSFGYGEQFF. The genes are TRBV7-2 and TRBJ2-1, with D uncertain. CDR1 is SGHTA and CDR2 is FQGNSA in the germline V gene. The CDR3 has 12 residues. V dropped 3 bases and J dropped 9 bases, with 9 bases sitting between them.

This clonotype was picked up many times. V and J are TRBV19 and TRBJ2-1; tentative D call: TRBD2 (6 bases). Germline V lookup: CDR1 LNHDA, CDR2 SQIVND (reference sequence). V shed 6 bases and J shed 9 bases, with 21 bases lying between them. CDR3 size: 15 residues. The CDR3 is CASRSWGELGPEQFF. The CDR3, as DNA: TGTGCCAGTAGAAGTTGGGGGGAGTTGGGACCTGAGCAGTTCTTC.

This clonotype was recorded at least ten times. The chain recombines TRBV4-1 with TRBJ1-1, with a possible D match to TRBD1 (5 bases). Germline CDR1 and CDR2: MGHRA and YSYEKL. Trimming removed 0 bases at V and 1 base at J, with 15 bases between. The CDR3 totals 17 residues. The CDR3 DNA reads TGCGCCAGCAGCCAAGATTTTTTCGGACAACAGAACACTGAAGCTTTCTTT. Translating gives CASSQDFFGQQNTEAFF.

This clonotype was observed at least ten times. The CDR3 is CASSVGGQGSSYEQYF. The CDR3 bases are TGTGCCAGCAGCGTAGGTGGACAGGGAAGCTCCTACGAGCAGTACTTC. The genes are TRBV9 and TRBJ2-7, with 8 bases identical to TRBD1. CDR1 SGDLS and CDR2 YYNGEE come from the germline V gene. With 0 bases clipped from V and 0 bases from J, the junction kept 5 bases outside the gene matches. There are 16 residues in the CDR3.

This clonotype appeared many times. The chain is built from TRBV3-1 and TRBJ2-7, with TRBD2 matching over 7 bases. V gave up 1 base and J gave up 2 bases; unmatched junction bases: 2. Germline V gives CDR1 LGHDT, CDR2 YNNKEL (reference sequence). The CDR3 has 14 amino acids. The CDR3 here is CASSQVGGTYEQYF. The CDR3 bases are TGTGCCAGCAGCCAAGTGGGGGGGACCTACGAGCAGTACTTC.

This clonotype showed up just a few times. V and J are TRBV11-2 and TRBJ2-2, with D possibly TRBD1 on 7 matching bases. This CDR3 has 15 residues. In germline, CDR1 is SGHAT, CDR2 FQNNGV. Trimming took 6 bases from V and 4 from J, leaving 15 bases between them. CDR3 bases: TGTGCCAGCAGTCGGAGACAGGGAGGCACCGGGGAGCTGTTTTTT. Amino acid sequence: CASSRRQGGTGELFF.

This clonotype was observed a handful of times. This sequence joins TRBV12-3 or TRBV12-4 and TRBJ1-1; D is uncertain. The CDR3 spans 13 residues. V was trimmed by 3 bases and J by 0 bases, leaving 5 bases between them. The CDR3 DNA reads TGTGCCAGCAGTTTTGGGATGAACACTGAAGCTTTCTTT. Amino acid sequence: CASSFGMNTEAFF.

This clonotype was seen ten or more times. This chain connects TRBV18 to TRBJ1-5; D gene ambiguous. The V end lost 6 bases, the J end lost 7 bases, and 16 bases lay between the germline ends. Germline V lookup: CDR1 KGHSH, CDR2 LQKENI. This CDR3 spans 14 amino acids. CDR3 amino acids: CASSGGLIRQPQHF. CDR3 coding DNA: TGTGCCAGCTCCGGTGGACTTATTCGCCAGCCCCAGCATTTT.

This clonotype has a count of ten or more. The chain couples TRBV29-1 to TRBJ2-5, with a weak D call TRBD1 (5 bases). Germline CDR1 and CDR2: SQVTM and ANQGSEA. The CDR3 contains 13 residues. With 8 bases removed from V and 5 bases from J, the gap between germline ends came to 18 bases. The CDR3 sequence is CSTRKGNRETQYF. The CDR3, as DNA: TGCAGCACACGGAAGGGGAATCGGGAGACCCAGTACTTC. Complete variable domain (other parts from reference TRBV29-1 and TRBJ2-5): SAVISQKPSRDICQRGTSLTIQCQVDSQVTMMFWYRQQPGQSLTLIATANQGSEATYESGFVIDKFPISRPNLTFSTLTVSNMSPEDSSIYLCSTRKGNRETQYFGPGTRLLVL.

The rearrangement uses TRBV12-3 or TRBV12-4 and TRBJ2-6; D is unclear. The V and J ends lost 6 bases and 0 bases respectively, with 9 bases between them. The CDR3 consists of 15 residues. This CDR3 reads CASSWSSSGANVLTF. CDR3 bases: TGTGCCAGCAGCTGGTCCAGCTCTGGGGCCAACGTCCTGACTTTC.

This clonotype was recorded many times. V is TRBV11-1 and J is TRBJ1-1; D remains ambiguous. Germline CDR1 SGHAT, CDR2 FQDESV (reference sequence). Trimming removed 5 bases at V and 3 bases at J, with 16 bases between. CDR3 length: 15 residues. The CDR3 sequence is CASSLSEGRHTEAFF. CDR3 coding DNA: TGTGCCAGCAGCCTGTCGGAAGGGCGCCACACTGAAGCTTTCTTT.

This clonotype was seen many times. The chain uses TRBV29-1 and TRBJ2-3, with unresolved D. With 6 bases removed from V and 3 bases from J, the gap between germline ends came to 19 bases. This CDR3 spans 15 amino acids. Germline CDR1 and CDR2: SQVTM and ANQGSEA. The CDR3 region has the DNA TGCAGCGTGACTGGATCGCAGGTTGGGACAGATACGCAGTATTTT. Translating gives CSVTGSQVGTDTQYF.

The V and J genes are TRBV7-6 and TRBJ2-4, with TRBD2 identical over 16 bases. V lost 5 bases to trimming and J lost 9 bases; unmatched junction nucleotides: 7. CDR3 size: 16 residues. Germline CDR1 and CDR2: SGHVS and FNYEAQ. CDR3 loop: CASSEGLAGGPGIQYF. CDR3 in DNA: TGTGCCAGCAGCGAGGGACTAGCGGGGGGGCCGGGCATTCAGTACTTC.

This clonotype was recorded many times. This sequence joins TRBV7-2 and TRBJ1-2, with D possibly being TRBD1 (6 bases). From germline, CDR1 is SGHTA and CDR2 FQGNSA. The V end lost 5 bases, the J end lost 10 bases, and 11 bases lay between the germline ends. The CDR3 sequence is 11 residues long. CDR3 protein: CASSPRDIYTF. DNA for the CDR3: TGTGCCAGCAGCCCTAGGGACATCTACACCTTC.

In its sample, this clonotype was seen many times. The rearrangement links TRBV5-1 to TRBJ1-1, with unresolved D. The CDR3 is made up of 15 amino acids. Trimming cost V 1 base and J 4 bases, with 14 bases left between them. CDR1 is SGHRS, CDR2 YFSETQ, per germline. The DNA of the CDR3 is TGCGCCAGCAGCTTGTTTGACGGGAGGAGCACTGAAGCTTTCTTT. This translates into CASSLFDGRSTEAFF. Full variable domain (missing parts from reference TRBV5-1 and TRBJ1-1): KAGVTQTPRYLIKTRGQQVTLSCSPISGHRSVSWYQQTPGQGLQFLFEYFSETQRNKGNFPGRFSGRQFSNSRSEMNVSTLELGDSALYLCASSLFDGRSTEAFFGQGTRLTVV.